The entry below describes one T cell receptor beta chain. This record belongs to a study of blood T cell repertoires in COVID-19. The wider study: The United States, Italy and Spain supplied acute and convalescent COVID-19 samples. PBMCs, B-cell-depleted T cells, or T cells were the source of the cDNA or gDNA that made up the material.

Under the authors' procedure: Reference gene primer amplification yielded estimated nucleated cell counts. The protocol was immunoSEQ multiplex PCR, while the TCRdb copy is restricted to in-frame clones and leaves out a portion. The V and J calls and the clone size are those of that table, but D and trimming were determined from the DNA. The data hold some 98,000 clones, with approximately 86% observed a single time. The clonotype comes from a man aged 65 to 79 with active or convalescent COVID-19. Sequencing used peripheral blood.

CDR3 coding DNA: TGTGCCAGCACCCTGCTTCCGGGGGTTCAGCCCCAGCATTTT. This sequence encodes CASTLLPGVQPQHF. This chain joins TRBV6-5 and TRBJ1-5, with a tentative D call TRBD1 (5 bases). V shed 7 bases and J shed 6 bases, with 16 bases lying between them. Germline V gene sequence: CDR1 MNHEY, CDR2 SVGAGI. This CDR3 has 14 residues.